This TCR beta chain appears in the sequencing data of a study of CD8+CD57+ T cells in acquired aplastic anemia. Study details: The mean DNA yield obtained from sorted CD4+ and CD8+ cells came to roughly 3.4 ug. Study observations and caveats: Overlapping CD8+ CDR3 repertoires of patients and controls contained roughly 29 shared sequences.

V was cut by 7 bases and J by 5 bases, with 17 bases left in between. CDR1 SNHLY and CDR2 FYNNEI come from the germline V gene. The CDR3 runs 14 residues. Genomic DNA templated the TCR beta VDJ and CDR3 profiling. TCRdb re-derived calls from the reads in MiXCR, one entry per CDR3 protein. The profile covers about 190,000 distinct CDR3 sequences, with 48% appearing a single time and about 9.5% taken by the ten largest. In patients chosen for sequencing, flow cytometry had shown CD8+CD57+ cell expansion. On this clonotype: Its antigen is not identified.

This TCR was recovered from a human donor with aplastic anemia. Material: sorted CD4+, CD8+, or CD8+CD57+ T cells (not recorded which) from PBMCs. The rearrangement uses TRBV2 and TRBJ2-5; a weak D match, TRBD2 (5 bases). The CDR3, as DNA: TGTGCCAGCAATCCTGCAGGCGGCGGGGAGACCCAGTACTTC. It translates to CASNPAGGGETQYF.